The 17 T cell receptor beta chains listed next were all sequenced from one sample in a study of CD8 T cells in ankylosing spondylitis. MiXCR, run by TCRdb on the 5' RACE reads, gives a single entry per CDR3 protein. Of 300,000 to 350,000 distinct CDR3 sequences in the sample, 20% were seen once. Sequenced: blood, either unsorted or a sorted T cell fraction (not recorded which). Every receptor here comes from a female donor with ankylosing spondylitis or in good health (not recorded which).

As DNA, the CDR3 is TGTGCCAGCAGTCGAGCGGGAGGCCACGAGCAGTACTTC. Protein: CASSRAGGHEQYF. V gene TRBV27 combines with J gene TRBJ2-7; 9 nucleotides align to TRBD2. Germline lookup yields CDR1 MNHEY and CDR2 SMNVEV (reference sequence). The CDR3 is made up of 13 amino acids. V lost 5 bases to trimming and J lost 5 bases; unmatched junction nucleotides: 4.

This clonotype was seen ten or more times. The chain links TRBV6-6 to TRBJ2-5; D may be TRBD2 (5 bases). The CDR3 totals 13 residues. Between the trimmed V and J ends, which lost 0 bases and 5 bases, there was a span of 7 bases. CDR1 is MNHNY, CDR2 SVGAGI, per germline (reference sequence). CDR3: CASSYSSGETQYF. The CDR3 nucleotides read TGTGCCAGCAGTTACTCAAGCGGTGAGACCCAGTACTTC.

This clonotype was picked up one time. The chain uses TRBV7-2 and TRBJ2-2; 8 nucleotides line up with TRBD2. The V and J ends lost 3 bases and 7 bases, in that order; junction bases with no gene match: 4. This CDR3 spans 14 amino acids. Germline CDR1 reads SGHTA; CDR2 reads FQGNSA. Here the CDR3 DNA reads TGTGCCAGCAGCTTCACTAGCGGACACGGGGAGCTGTTTTTT. It translates to CASSFTSGHGELFF.

The sample holds many counts of this clonotype. The chain has TRBV29-1 and TRBJ1-1; 10 bases map to TRBD1. This CDR3 has 14 residues. V lost 0 bases and J lost 5; bases outside the gene matches: 3. Germline-derived CDR1 and CDR2 are SQVTM and ANQGSEA. CDR3 nucleotides: TGCAGCGTTGAAGAGACAGGGGGCCGGACTGAAGCTTTCTTT. Protein: CSVEETGGRTEAFF.

In its sample, this clonotype was seen a few times. V usage is TRBV11-3 and J usage is TRBJ2-1, with 10 bases aligning to TRBD2. Germline CDR1 and CDR2: SGHNT and YENEEA. The trim removed 0 bases at V and 9 bases at J, leaving 5 bases unmatched. This CDR3 has 15 residues. The CDR3: CASSLDPSGRGEQFF. CDR3 coding DNA: TGTGCCAGCAGCTTAGATCCTAGCGGGAGAGGTGAGCAGTTCTTC.

This clonotype was counted a few times. The V call is TRBV20-1, the J call TRBJ2-1, with D possibly matching TRBD2 (6 bases). Trimming stripped 3 bases from V and 1 base from J, with 13 bases between. The CDR3 length is 15 residues. Germline CDR1 DFQATT, CDR2 SNEGSKA (reference sequence). The CDR3: CSASGGRGSYNEQFF. Written as DNA, the CDR3 is TGCAGTGCTAGTGGGGGGAGAGGGTCCTACAATGAGCAGTTCTTC.

The chain couples TRBV12-3 or TRBV12-4 to TRBJ2-7; perhaps TRBD1 as D (5 bases). Trimming removed 3 bases at V and 6 bases at J, with 12 bases between. This CDR3 contains 13 residues. CDR3 protein: CASSFRASPEQYF. In DNA, the CDR3 is TGTGCCAGCAGTTTCAGGGCTTCCCCCGAGCAGTACTTC.

At least ten counts were recorded for this clonotype. This chain connects TRBV20-1 to TRBJ1-2; the D gene is possibly TRBD1 (6 bases). Germline V gene sequence: CDR1 DFQATT, CDR2 SNEGSKA (reference sequence). V gave up 6 bases and J gave up 2 bases, with 10 bases separating them. The CDR3 covers 12 residues. DNA of the CDR3: TGCAGTGCCACACAGGGAAACTATGGCTACACCTTC. Encoded protein: CSATQGNYGYTF.

The chain links TRBV6-1 to TRBJ2-7, with 7 bases identical to TRBD2. The J segment lost 2 bases and the V segment lost 11 bases, leaving 9 bases of the junction unmatched. The V gene's germline CDR1 is MNHNS and CDR2 SASEGT. The CDR3 is made up of 13 amino acids. The chain's CDR3 is CACAGDSTYEQYF. CDR3 coding DNA: TGTGCCTGCGCGGGAGACAGCACCTACGAGCAGTACTTC.

This clonotype was seen at least ten times. The gene calls are TRBV5-1 and TRBJ1-2, with a tentative D call TRBD1 (5 bases). This CDR3 contains 14 residues. Germline assignment: CDR1 SGHRS and CDR2 YFSETQ. The V and J ends lost 0 bases and 4 bases respectively, with 10 bases between them. CDR3 in amino acids: CASSLGQNIYGYTF. The CDR3 bases are TGCGCCAGCAGCTTGGGACAGAACATCTATGGCTACACCTTC. Based on the CDR3 plus reference TRBV5-1 and TRBJ1-2, the full variable domain is KAGVTQTPRYLIKTRGQQVTLSCSPISGHRSVSWYQQTPGQGLQFLFEYFSETQRNKGNFPGRFSGRQFSNSRSEMNVSTLELGDSALYLCASSLGQNIYGYTFGSGTRLTVV.

The rearrangement links TRBV12-3 or TRBV12-4 to TRBJ1-1, with D uncertain. V dropped 3 bases and J dropped 1 base, with 6 bases sitting between them. The CDR3 length is 13 residues. In nucleotides, the CDR3 is TGTGCCAGCAGTTTCATTGAGAACACTGAAGCTTTCTTT. It is translated as CASSFIENTEAFF.

The chain uses TRBV7-9 and TRBJ1-2; D may be TRBD1 (5 bases). V shed 4 bases and J shed 3 bases, with 12 bases lying between them. The CDR3 runs 14 residues. In germline, CDR1 is SEHNR, CDR2 FQNEAQ (reference sequence). This CDR3 is CASSWSQTDYGYTF. The CDR3 DNA reads as TGTGCCAGCAGCTGGAGTCAGACAGACTATGGCTACACCTTC.

This clonotype occurred many times. The genes are TRBV24-1 and TRBJ1-5; D not resolved. This CDR3 is built from 14 residues. Deletions cut 5 bases from V and 7 bases from J, with 14 bases between. Germline CDR1 reads KGHDR; CDR2 reads SFDVKD. CDR3 in amino acids: CATSGRHPGQPQHF. The CDR3 coding sequence is TGTGCCACCAGTGGTAGACACCCTGGGCAGCCCCAGCATTTT.

The J gene is TRBJ2-2, the V gene TRBV18, with D possibly being TRBD1 or TRBD2 (5 bases each). Deletions cut 10 bases from V and 0 bases from J, with 18 bases between. The CDR3 loop spans 16 amino acids. The germline gives CDR1 KGHSH, CDR2 LQKENI. CDR3 sequence (DNA): TGTGCCACCGCCGACGGTGGGACCCCGAACACCGGGGAGCTGTTTTTT. This gives the protein CATADGGTPNTGELFF.

The chain is built from TRBV6-9 and TRBJ2-1; D is ambiguous. Germline V CDR1 and CDR2: MNHGY, SVAAGI. The CDR3 covers 15 residues. Trimming stripped 0 bases from V and 8 bases from J, with 14 bases between. CDR3 sequence (DNA): TGTGCCAGCAGTTATTCCGAAGTCGCATCACATGAGCAGTTCTTC. The encoded protein is CASSYSEVASHEQFF.

The V call is TRBV7-3, the J call TRBJ1-2; TRBD1 agrees at 7 bases. The CDR3 is made up of 15 amino acids. J lost 5 bases, V lost 5 bases, and 11 bases had no gene match. CDR1 is SGHTA and CDR2 is FQGTGA in the germline V gene. CDR3 DNA sequence: TGTGCCAGCAGCCCAACACAGGGGACCAGTTATGGCTACACCTTC. It translates to CASSPTQGTSYGYTF.

This clonotype occurred many times. The chain couples TRBV9 to TRBJ2-3; D call uncertain. V lost 4 bases to trimming and J lost 0 bases, with 3 bases between them. This CDR3 spans 12 amino acids. Germline CDR1 SGDLS, CDR2 YYNGEE. CDR3: CASSQSTDTQYF. The CDR3 DNA follows: TGTGCCAGCAGCCAGAGCACAGATACGCAGTATTTT.